This T cell receptor beta chain was obtained from a study of T cell responses to AZD1222 COVID-19 vaccine. V dropped 3 bases and J dropped 7 bases, with 16 bases sitting between them. From germline, CDR1 is GTSNPN and CDR2 SVGIG (reference sequence). The CDR3 extends over 13 amino acids. The sample holds one count of this clone. Repertoires were generated with immunoSEQ multiplex PCR, while TCRdb's copy carries only in-frame clones and drops some. The table records 90,000 to 140,000 clones, 89% of them present only once. Source: peripheral blood, taken 28 days after the second AZD1222 dose. The TCR sequence derives from an adult who received the AZD1222 COVID-19 vaccine. The J gene is TRBJ2-7, the V gene TRBV30, with D uncertain. The CDR3 nucleotides are TGTGCCTGGAGGTACTCTACGGTCGGGGAGCAGTACTTC. Translated: CAWRYSTVGEQYF.